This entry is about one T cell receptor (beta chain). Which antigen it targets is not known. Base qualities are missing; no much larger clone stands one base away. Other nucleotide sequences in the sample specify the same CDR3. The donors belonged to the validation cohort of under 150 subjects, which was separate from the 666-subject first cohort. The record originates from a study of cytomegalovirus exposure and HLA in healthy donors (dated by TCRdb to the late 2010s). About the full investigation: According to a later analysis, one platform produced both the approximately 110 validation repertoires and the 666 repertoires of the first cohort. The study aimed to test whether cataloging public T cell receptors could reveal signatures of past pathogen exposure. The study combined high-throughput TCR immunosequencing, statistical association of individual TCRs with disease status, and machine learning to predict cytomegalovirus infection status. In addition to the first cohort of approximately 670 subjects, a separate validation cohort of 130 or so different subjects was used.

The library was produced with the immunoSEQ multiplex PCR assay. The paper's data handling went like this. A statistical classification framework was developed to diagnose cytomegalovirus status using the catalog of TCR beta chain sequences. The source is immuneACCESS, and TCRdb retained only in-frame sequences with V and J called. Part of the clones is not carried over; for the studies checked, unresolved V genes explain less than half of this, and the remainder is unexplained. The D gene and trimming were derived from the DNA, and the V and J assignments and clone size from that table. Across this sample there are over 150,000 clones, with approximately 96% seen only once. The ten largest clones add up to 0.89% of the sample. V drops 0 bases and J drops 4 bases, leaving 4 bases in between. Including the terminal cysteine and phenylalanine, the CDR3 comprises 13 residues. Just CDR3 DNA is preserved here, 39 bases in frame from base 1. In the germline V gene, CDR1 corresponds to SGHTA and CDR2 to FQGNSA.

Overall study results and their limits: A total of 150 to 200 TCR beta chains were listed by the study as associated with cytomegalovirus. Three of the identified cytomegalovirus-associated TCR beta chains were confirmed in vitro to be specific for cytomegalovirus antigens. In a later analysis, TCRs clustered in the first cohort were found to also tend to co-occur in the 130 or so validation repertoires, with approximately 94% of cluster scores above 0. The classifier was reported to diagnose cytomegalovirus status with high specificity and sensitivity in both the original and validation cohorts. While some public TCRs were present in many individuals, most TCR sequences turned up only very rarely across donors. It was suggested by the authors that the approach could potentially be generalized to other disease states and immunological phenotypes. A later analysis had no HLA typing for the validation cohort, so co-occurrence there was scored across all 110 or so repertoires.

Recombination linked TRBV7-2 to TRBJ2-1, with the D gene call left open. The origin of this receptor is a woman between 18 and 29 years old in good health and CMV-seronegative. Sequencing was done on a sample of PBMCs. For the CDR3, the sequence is CASSLAVYNEQFF. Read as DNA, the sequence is TGTGCCAGCAGCTTAGCCGTGTACAATGAGCAGTTCTTC.